This TCR beta chain is from a study of graft-versus-host responses after intestinal transplantation. Study conclusions and caveats: With peak circulating GvH clone levels came an association with early post-transplant HvG declines.

CDR1 is MGHRA, CDR2 YSYEKL, per germline. V lost 3 bases to trimming and J lost 1 base, with 18 bases between them. The CDR3 contains 17 residues. Only in-frame clones appear in the TCRdb table, and some are missing; sequencing was by immunoSEQ multiplex PCR. Of more than 90,000 clones in the sample, more than 85% were seen once. Comment on this clone: Its antigen is unknown.

The specimen was unstimulated CD8+ T cells sorted from spleen or lymph node cells, collected before transplant. The receptor was isolated from a human donor who was the organ donor for an intestinal transplant. The V gene is TRBV4-1, the J gene TRBJ2-5; D is uncertain. For the CDR3, the DNA is TGCGCCAGCAGCCATCCCCCCAATCTAGGCAGCCAAGAGACCCAGTACTTC. Its translation is CASSHPPNLGSQETQYF.